Below, 17 T cell receptor beta chains from the same sample are listed, as sequenced in a study of T cells in Graves' hyperthyroidism and ophthalmopathy. Researchers took RNA transcripts and amplified the TCR beta CDR3 regions from them. An initial round of RT-PCR targeting the TCR CDR3 relied on the HTBI primer set. Using its own MiXCR run on the multiplex PCR reads, TCRdb lists one record per CDR3 protein. This sample has a few hundred thousand distinct CDR3 sequences, with 17% found just once. Sequenced input: blood. Every receptor here comes from a woman younger than 35 with Graves' ophthalmopathy.

This clonotype occurred many times. The chain recombines TRBV28 with TRBJ2-3, with 12 bases identical to TRBD2. The V segment lost 3 bases and the J segment 5 bases; nucleotides outside the gene matches: 9. The CDR3 sequence is 17 residues long. CDR1 is MDHEN and CDR2 is SYDVKM in the germline V gene. The CDR3 loop reads CASSFELAGGAVDTQYF. The CDR3 DNA sequence: TGTGCCAGCAGTTTCGAACTAGCGGGAGGCGCAGTAGATACGCAGTATTTT.

The V gene is TRBV13, the J gene TRBJ1-2, with D hard to call. The CDR3 contains 15 residues. V was cut by 7 bases and J by 1 base, with 16 bases left in between. Germline V gene sequence: CDR1 PRHDT, CDR2 FYEKMQ (reference sequence). The CDR3 sequence is CASNLPGELNYGYTF. The CDR3 DNA reads TGTGCCAGCAACCTCCCAGGAGAGCTTAACTATGGCTACACCTTC. The full variable domain, with the rest looked up from reference TRBV13 and TRBJ1-2, is AAGVIQSPRHLIKEKRETATLKCYPIPRHDTVYWYQQGPGQDPQFLISFYEKMQSDKGSIPDRFSAQQFSDYHSELNMSSLELGDSALYFCASNLPGELNYGYTFGSGTRLTVV.

This clonotype has more than one count but fewer than ten. The V call is TRBV2, the J call TRBJ2-2; D not resolved. V gave up 7 bases and J gave up 4 bases, with 10 bases separating them. The CDR3 extends over 13 amino acids. The germline CDR1 and CDR2 sequences are SNHLY and FYNNEI. The CDR3 coding sequence is TGTGCCAGCACTGGGCAGGTCACCGGGGAGCTGTTTTTT. Its translation is CASTGQVTGELFF.

Many counts were recorded for this clonotype. The chain employs TRBV28 and TRBJ2-5; the D gene is possibly TRBD2 (6 bases). This CDR3 is built from 15 residues. V lost 5 bases and J lost 5, with 18 bases in between. CDR1 and CDR2 from the germline V gene are MDHEN and SYDVKM. The CDR3 nucleotides read TGTGCCAGCAGTCCGAGTTGGGGGGATGAGGAGACCCAGTACTTC. Its protein product is CASSPSWGDEETQYF.

The CDR3 reads CASRATGGSADTQYF. CDR3 sequence (DNA): TGCGCCAGCAGAGCGACAGGGGGCTCGGCAGATACGCAGTATTTT. The V gene is TRBV5-1, the J gene TRBJ2-3, with 10 bases identical to TRBD1. CDR1 SGHRS and CDR2 YFSETQ come from the germline V gene. CDR3 length: 15 amino acids. With 5 bases clipped from V and 4 bases from J, the junction kept 7 bases outside the gene matches.

A few counts support this clonotype. J is TRBJ2-2 and V is TRBV28, with a tentative D call TRBD2 (6 bases). V lost 4 bases to trimming and J lost 5 bases, with 17 bases between them. This CDR3 spans 16 amino acids. CDR1 and CDR2 (germline): MDHEN, SYDVKM. The CDR3 region has the DNA TGTGCCAGCAGTTCCGCCGCTAGCGATATTACCGGGGAGCTGTTTTTT. Residues: CASSSAASDITGELFF.

This clonotype has at least ten counts. This chain joins TRBV5-1 and TRBJ2-7; maybe TRBD1 (6 bases). Germline V gene data show CDR1 as SGHRS and CDR2 as YFSETQ. With 4 bases removed from V and 2 bases from J, the gap between germline ends came to 10 bases. The CDR3 length is 13 residues. The CDR3 protein is CASSTPGAYEQYF. The CDR3 nucleotides read TGCGCCAGCAGCACACCAGGGGCCTACGAGCAGTACTTC.

This clonotype came up a few times. The chain joins TRBV27 to TRBJ2-2; D not certain. The CDR3 runs 15 residues. The germline V gene has CDR1 MNHEY and CDR2 SMNVEV (reference sequence). V shed 6 bases and J shed 4 bases, with 15 bases lying between them. Here the CDR3 reads CASRPASISTGELFF. In nucleotides, the CDR3 is TGTGCCAGCAGACCCGCGTCTATTAGCACCGGGGAGCTGTTTTTT.

This clonotype was recorded at least ten times. The chain is built from TRBV30 and TRBJ1-2, with D perhaps TRBD1 (6 bases). Germline loops: CDR1 GTSNPN, CDR2 SVGIG (reference sequence). The CDR3 contains 13 residues. V was cut by 3 bases and J by 8 bases, with 16 bases left in between. The CDR3 here is CAWRGPNGGGYTF. In nucleotides, the CDR3 is TGTGCCTGGAGGGGACCAAACGGGGGCGGCTACACCTTC.

This clonotype came up many times. The chain is built from TRBV27 and TRBJ2-7; 7 bases agree with TRBD1. The CDR3 extends over 16 amino acids. With 5 bases clipped from V and 3 bases from J, the junction kept 13 bases outside the gene matches. Germline V gives CDR1 MNHEY, CDR2 SMNVEV (reference sequence). This CDR3 reads CASSLLPQGTLYEQYF. The CDR3 region has the DNA TGTGCCAGCAGTCTACTGCCACAGGGGACCCTCTACGAGCAGTACTTC.

The sample holds a few counts of this clonotype. This rearrangement joins TRBV3-1 to TRBJ2-5; D is undetermined. CDR3 size: 15 residues. The germline V and J ends were trimmed by 3 bases and 5 bases, with 16 bases remaining between them. Germline V CDR1 and CDR2: LGHDT, YNNKEL (reference sequence). The CDR3, as DNA: TGTGCCAGCAGCCAGCGACTTACTACGACGGAGACCCAGTACTTC. Residues: CASSQRLTTTETQYF.

This clonotype has a count of ten or more. The rearrangement links TRBV11-3 to TRBJ1-1; possibly TRBD1 for D (6 bases). CDR1 and CDR2 (germline): SGHNT, YENEEA. This CDR3 region has 13 residues. V was shortened by 6 bases and J by 10 bases, with 18 bases between the two germline ends. CDR3 in DNA: TGTGCCAGCAGTTTTTCCAGGGGATCCGGAGCTTTCTTT. It specifies CASSFSRGSGAFF.

This clonotype came up once. The CDR3 reads CAWSVAGQEPNSPLHF. CDR3 DNA: TGTGCCTGGAGTGTAGCGGGACAGGAGCCTAATTCACCCCTCCACTTT. The rearrangement uses TRBV30 and TRBJ1-6, with 8 bases fitting TRBD1. In germline, CDR1 is GTSNPN, CDR2 SVGIG (reference sequence). Trimming cost V 0 bases and J 6 bases; bases outside gene matches: 7. This CDR3 region has 16 residues.

This clonotype was detected many times. The chain employs TRBV2 and TRBJ2-2; D perhaps matches TRBD2 (6 bases). The CDR3 sequence is 16 residues long. Deletions cut 1 base from V and 0 bases from J, with 9 bases between. Germline V gene sequence: CDR1 SNHLY, CDR2 FYNNEI. The CDR3 region is CASSEDGGSNTGELFF. CDR3 in DNA: TGTGCCAGCAGTGAAGACGGAGGGTCGAACACCGGGGAGCTGTTTTTT.

The table lists this clonotype with many counts. J is TRBJ2-7 and V is TRBV28; 9 bases agree with TRBD1. In germline, CDR1 is MDHEN, CDR2 SYDVKM. The CDR3 extends over 15 amino acids. The trim removed 2 bases at V and 5 bases at J, leaving 7 bases unmatched. CDR3 coding DNA: TGTGCCAGCAGTTTAGGGACAGGGTTGGTCGACGAGCAGTACTTC. This sequence encodes CASSLGTGLVDEQYF.

This clonotype was picked up a small number of times. This chain connects TRBV11-2 to TRBJ2-2; no clear D. V lost 2 bases to trimming and J lost 6 bases, with 10 bases between them. CDR1 and CDR2 from the germline V gene are SGHAT and FQNNGV. The CDR3 has 14 amino acids. The CDR3 DNA reads as TGTGCCAGCAGCTTATCAGCCGGCGCCGGGGAGCTGTTTTTT. It encodes CASSLSAGAGELFF.

This chain uses TRBV4-3 with TRBJ2-7; tentatively, D is TRBD2 (6 bases). The CDR3 extends over 18 amino acids. With 0 bases removed from V and 3 bases from J, the gap between germline ends came to 21 bases. Germline-derived CDR1 and CDR2 are LGHNA and YSLEER. The CDR3 protein is CASSQDGRRGGTDYEQYF. Written as DNA, the CDR3 is TGCGCCAGCAGCCAAGACGGGAGACGGGGCGGGACTGACTACGAGCAGTACTTC.